Below, 7 T cell receptor beta chains from the same sample are listed, as sequenced in a study of CD8+ T cells in alopecia areata. Extraction of RNA preceded its reverse transcription into cDNA, which served as the sequencing template. Profiling relied on immunoSEQ multiplex PCR, and the TCRdb table lists in-frame clones only, not all of them. The sample lists approximately 300,000 clones; 58% were seen once. Treatment here: oral pan-JAK inhibitor, 5-10 mg twice daily. This specimen was CD4+ T cells sorted from blood, taken at week 24, from a patient treated with tofacitinib. These receptor sequences come from a human donor with alopecia areata.

This clone has only a few counts. The gene calls are TRBV5-1 and TRBJ1-1; D is uncertain. CDR3 size: 14 residues. The V gene's germline CDR1 is SGHRS and CDR2 YFSETQ. Trimming took 0 bases from V and 4 from J, leaving 10 bases between them. The CDR3 loop reads CASSLGPQTTEAFF. The CDR3 nucleotides are TGCGCCAGCAGCTTGGGACCCCAGACCACTGAAGCTTTCTTT. Complete variable domain (other parts from reference TRBV5-1 and TRBJ1-1): KAGVTQTPRYLIKTRGQQVTLSCSPISGHRSVSWYQQTPGQGLQFLFEYFSETQRNKGNFPGRFSGRQFSNSRSEMNVSTLELGDSALYLCASSLGPQTTEAFFGQGTRLTVV.

The chain has TRBV7-9 and TRBJ2-2, with no clear D. CDR3 length equals 14 residues. Trimming pared 1 base from V and 5 bases from J, leaving 8 bases between. From germline, CDR1 is SEHNR and CDR2 FQNEAQ (reference sequence). CDR3 residues: CASSLGTSTGELFF. CDR3 DNA sequence: TGTGCCAGCAGCTTAGGGACGTCGACCGGGGAGCTGTTTTTT.

This sequence joins TRBV5-6 and TRBJ1-3; a weak D match, TRBD1 (5 bases). The ends were cut back, 0 bases at V and 0 bases at J, with 10 bases in the middle. CDR1 is SGHDT and CDR2 is YYEEEE in the germline V gene. The CDR3 extends over 16 amino acids. CDR3 DNA: TGTGCCAGCAGCTTGGTTCCTGGGGGCTCTGGAAACACCATATATTTT. Residues: CASSLVPGGSGNTIYF.

V is TRBV29-1 and J is TRBJ2-1; 13 bases fit TRBD2. The CDR3 length is 17 residues. Germline CDR1 SQVTM, CDR2 ANQGSEA. V shed 6 bases, J shed 0 bases, and the junction held 8 bases outside the gene matches. The CDR3 sequence: CSVLAGGRMSSYNEQFF. Written as DNA, the CDR3 is TGCAGCGTACTAGCGGGGGGGCGGATGAGCTCCTACAATGAGCAGTTCTTC.

J is TRBJ1-2 and V is TRBV6-1; the D is unclear. This CDR3 region has 14 residues. V lost 8 bases and J lost 2, with 15 bases in between. Germline V CDR1 and CDR2: MNHNS, SASEGT. The chain's CDR3 is CASSKSDGNYGYTF. The CDR3 region has the DNA TGTGCCAGCTCTAAATCGGATGGAAACTATGGCTACACCTTC.

In this sample, this clone turned up a few times. This rearrangement joins TRBV6-5 to TRBJ2-7; 9 bases fit TRBD2. The germline CDR1 and CDR2 sequences are MNHEY and SVGAGI. The junction had 9 bases not matched to a gene; V was cut back by 5 bases and J by 4 bases. CDR3 length: 15 residues. As DNA, the CDR3 is TGTGCCAGCAGTGTTCAGCGGGGGGCCCAATACGAGCAGTACTTC. This gives the protein CASSVQRGAQYEQYF.

This clone was seen only a few times. The CDR3: CATNMLGGSYEQYF. In nucleotides, the CDR3 is TGTGCCACCAACATGTTGGGCGGCTCCTACGAGCAGTACTTC. The J gene is TRBJ2-7, the V gene TRBV15; D is unresolved. The V end was cut by 7 bases, the J end by 0 bases, with 13 bases between. The CDR3 consists of 14 residues. Germline V gives CDR1 LNHNV, CDR2 YYDKDF (reference sequence).